One T cell receptor (beta chain) is described in this entry. What it recognizes is unknown. The CDR3 extends 3 residues past the end of the read, so its final part is completed from the germline J gene. The sample belongs to a study of Tregs in tolerant kidney transplant recipients. Study conclusions and caveats: Tolerant patients' donor-specific Tregs expanded beyond overall Tregs, suggesting antigen-driven growth. Validation in larger populations is needed because few patients were studied.

Assay used: immunoSEQ multiplex PCR; TCRdb lists only in-frame clones, some missing. The sample totals approximately 50,000 clones. The V gene end was trimmed by 7 bases and the J gene end by 5 bases; junction bases not matched to a gene: 5. The CDR3 length is 12 residues. Germline V gene sequence: CDR1 SQVTM, CDR2 ANQGSEA. The chain couples TRBV29-1 to TRBJ2-7, with 10 bases fitting TRBD1. This sequence originates from a human donor who received a combined kidney and bone marrow transplant. The starting material was CD4+ T cells from blood, obtained before the transplant. The part of the CDR3 DNA that was read is TGCAGCGCCGGGACAGGGGATCACGAG. Amino acid sequence: CSAGTGDHE. In full, the CDR3 is CSAGTGDHEQYF.